The clone carrying this T cell receptor (beta chain) came up a few times. This CDR3 is also generated by other DNA sequences in the sample. The data were taken from a study of a mutant IDH1 vaccine in newly diagnosed glioma. The time point denotes: baseline, week 1 (first vaccination visit). Documented treatment: pre-vaccination baseline after standard-of-care therapy. The V end was cut by 5 bases, the J end by 0 bases, with 14 bases between. The germline V gene encodes CDR1 MNHNY and CDR2 SVGAGI (reference sequence). The CDR3 covers 15 residues. Using immunoSEQ multiplex PCR, the repertoire was profiled, and TCRdb retains in-frame clones only, with some absent. The repertoire has about 88,000 clones, approximately 80% of them found once; the top ten carry roughly 5.3%.

The receptor was isolated from a man aged 35-49 years with glioma. Some clones in this sample may be carry-over from other donors' samples. The chain joins TRBV6-6 to TRBJ2-7; a weak D match, TRBD1 (5 bases). The sequencing here drew on PBMCs, taken from a glioma patient treated with radiotherapy, temozolomide or both. The CDR3 protein is CASSPGQGFSYEQYF. CDR3 DNA: TGTGCCAGCAGTCCCGGACAAGGGTTCTCCTACGAGCAGTACTTC.